This record looks at one T cell receptor (beta chain) sequence and its context. CDR1 and CDR2 from the germline V gene are WSHSY and SAAADI. Between the trimmed V and J ends, which lost 3 bases and 5 bases, there was a span of 10 bases. The CDR3 is 13 residues long. Assay used: immunoSEQ multiplex PCR; TCRdb lists only in-frame clones, some missing. The sample lists approximately 97,000 clones, around nine tenths occurring once. The data stem from a study of control samples from healthy donors and cancer patients. This sequence was found in a human donor in good health. The donor label of this sample is uncertain. What was sequenced was blood. The rearrangement uses TRBV10-2 and TRBJ2-5; D is ambiguous. DNA for the CDR3: TGCGCCAGCAGTGATTTGGCGCGGGAGACCCAGTACTTC. Protein product: CASSDLARETQYF.